The clone carrying this T cell receptor beta chain came up many times. Its antigen is as yet unknown. The source of the sample is a study of T cell repertoires in cytomegalovirus infection. About the research overall: CMV infection together with matching HLA type was indicated by public TCR beta signatures. Study results and limitations: Ex vivo responses were dominated by HLA-C-restricted CMV-specific TCR beta clonotypes. Carriage of CMV together with the relevant HLA was identifiable through cumulative public TCR beta family frequency.

MiXCR was run by TCRdb on the reads, yielding one entry per CDR3 protein. The sample gives over 450,000 distinct CDR3 sequences, about 11% of which show up once; roughly a tenth is in the top ten. The TCR originated in a human donor in good health (CMV status not recorded). Some clones in this sample may be carry-over from other donors' samples. The sequenced sample consisted of PBMCs.

CDR3 DNA: TGTGCCAGCAGCCCCGGAAGATCTGGAAACACCATATATTTT. Protein product: CASSPGRSGNTIYF. The chain carries TRBV12-3 or TRBV12-4 and TRBJ1-3; D is ambiguous. V lost 6 bases and J lost 1, with 10 bases in between. This CDR3 is built from 14 residues.